The 27 T cell receptor beta chains in this list originate from one sample, sequenced in a study of T cell responses to AZD1222 COVID-19 vaccine. Here immunoSEQ multiplex PCR was the method, and the copy in TCRdb shows in-frame clones only, minus some. Of roughly 140,000 clones in the sample, approximately 88% were seen once. The specimen comprised peripheral blood, sampled on day 0 of MenACWY control vaccination. Receptors originate from an adult in good health.

The V and J genes are TRBV6-5 and TRBJ1-2; maybe TRBD1 (6 bases). Trimming cost V 2 bases and J 3 bases, with 7 bases left between them. The germline V gene encodes CDR1 MNHEY and CDR2 SVGAGI. This CDR3 comprises 13 residues. The CDR3 nucleotides read TGTGCCAGCAGTTACGAGGGGGACTATGGCTACACCTTC. It translates to CASSYEGDYGYTF.

This chain connects TRBV28 to TRBJ2-5; TRBD2 is a possible D gene (5 bases). There are 14 residues in the CDR3. Trimming shortened V by 4 bases and J by 4 bases, and 13 bases separated the two germline ends. CDR1 is MDHEN, CDR2 SYDVKM, per germline. The DNA of the CDR3 is TGTGCCAGCAGTTCGCCTGAGGGTAGAGAGACCCAGTACTTC. It is translated as CASSSPEGRETQYF.

The chain combines TRBV28 with TRBJ2-7, with 9 bases lining up with TRBD1. Germline V gene data show CDR1 as MDHEN and CDR2 as SYDVKM. The CDR3 spans 16 residues. Trimming at V came to 5 bases and at J to 6 bases, leaving 14 bases not matched to a gene. CDR3 in DNA: TGTGCCAGCAGTGAACCCGGGACAGGGTATTATCGCGAGCAGTACTTC. As protein: CASSEPGTGYYREQYF.

The chain recombines TRBV7-8 with TRBJ2-1; D call uncertain. CDR1 SGHVS and CDR2 FQNEAQ come from the germline V gene. The CDR3 extends over 15 amino acids. The ends were cut back, 3 bases at V and 0 bases at J, with 9 bases in the middle. The CDR3: CASSFPQSSYNEQFF. In DNA form, the CDR3 reads TGTGCCAGCAGCTTCCCACAGAGCTCCTACAATGAGCAGTTCTTC.

This chain uses TRBV6-2 or TRBV6-3 with TRBJ2-1; no clear D. Looked up from germline, CDR1 is MNHEY and CDR2 is SVGEGT. Trimming took 4 bases from V and 7 from J, leaving 20 bases between them. This CDR3 region has 16 residues. CDR3 DNA: TGTGCCAGCAGTTCAATCAGTTTTTTCCCCGGGAATGAGCAGTTCTTC. Protein: CASSSISFFPGNEQFF.

V and J are TRBV5-1 and TRBJ1-2; TRBD1 matches at 7 bases. V was clipped by 0 bases and J by 4 bases; unmatched bases: 3. The CDR3 is 14 amino acids. Germline CDR1 is SGHRS and CDR2 is YFSETQ. The CDR3 here is CASSLGQGGYGYTF. In nucleotides, the CDR3 is TGCGCCAGCAGCTTGGGACAGGGAGGCTATGGCTACACCTTC. Supplemented by reference TRBV5-1 and TRBJ1-2, the full variable domain reads KAGVTQTPRYLIKTRGQQVTLSCSPISGHRSVSWYQQTPGQGLQFLFEYFSETQRNKGNFPGRFSGRQFSNSRSEMNVSTLELGDSALYLCASSLGQGGYGYTFGSGTRLTVV.

The V gene is TRBV5-6, the J gene TRBJ2-2; D is uncertain. This CDR3 has 16 amino acids. V shed 0 bases and J shed 1 base, with 10 bases lying between them. CDR1 and CDR2 from the germline V gene are SGHDT and YYEEEE. CDR3 coding DNA: TGTGCCAGCAGCTTGGGGGCAGAGATGAACACCGGGGAGCTGTTTTTT. It is translated as CASSLGAEMNTGELFF.

This chain uses TRBV5-1 with TRBJ2-7; D gene ambiguous. Per the germline V gene, CDR1 is SGHRS and CDR2 is YFSETQ. V was clipped by 1 base and J by 4 bases, with 15 bases between them. The CDR3 runs to 15 residues. The DNA of the CDR3 is TGCGCCAGCAGCTTGTTAGGCGACGACGCTTACGAGCAGTACTTC. It yields the protein CASSLLGDDAYEQYF.

The chain carries TRBV25-1 and TRBJ2-5, with D tentatively TRBD1 or TRBD2 (5 bases each). The germline gives CDR1 MGHDK, CDR2 SYGVNS. The CDR3 sequence is 14 residues long. V was shortened by 6 bases and J by 5 bases, with 16 bases between the two germline ends. CDR3 in amino acids: CASRDPGPRETQYF. In DNA form, the CDR3 reads TGTGCCAGCAGGGATCCGGGACCTCGGGAGACCCAGTACTTC.

The J gene is TRBJ1-6, the V gene TRBV20-1; D ambiguous. Germline-derived CDR1 and CDR2 are DFQATT and SNEGSKA (reference sequence). This CDR3 region has 14 residues. Trimming left V 3 bases short and J 10 bases short, with 16 bases between. CDR3 in amino acids: CSASERARNSPLHF. Written as DNA, the CDR3 is TGCAGTGCTAGTGAGCGGGCCCGAAACTCACCCCTCCACTTT.

The rearrangement uses TRBV13 and TRBJ1-2; D perhaps matches TRBD1 (5 bases). The V end lost 5 bases, the J end lost 2 bases, and 12 bases lay between the germline ends. The CDR3 is made up of 14 amino acids. CDR1 and CDR2 from the germline V gene are PRHDT and FYEKMQ (reference sequence). The CDR3 DNA reads TGTGCCAGCAGCATCGGGACGTCCAACTATGGCTACACCTTC. Residues: CASSIGTSNYGYTF.

J is TRBJ1-1 and V is TRBV12-3 or TRBV12-4; D is unclear. The CDR3 sequence is 13 residues long. Trimming left V 6 bases short and J 3 bases short, with 11 bases between. The CDR3 region has the DNA TGTGCCAGCAGCTCTCGGGCCTACACTGAAGCTTTCTTT. Protein product: CASSSRAYTEAFF.

This chain links TRBV27 with TRBJ2-3, with D tentatively TRBD1 (5 bases). From germline, CDR1 is MNHEY and CDR2 SMNVEV (reference sequence). The CDR3 has 14 residues. V was clipped by 6 bases and J by 0 bases, with 10 bases between them. The CDR3 loop reads CASRPGISTDTQYF. CDR3 bases: TGTGCCAGCAGGCCAGGGATTAGCACAGATACGCAGTATTTT.

The chain combines TRBV6-6 with TRBJ1-3; D is unclear. V lost 4 bases to trimming and J lost 8 bases, with 12 bases between them. The germline V gene has CDR1 MNHNY and CDR2 SVGAGI (reference sequence). The CDR3 is 13 amino acids. The CDR3 DNA reads TGTGCCAGCAGTTCGTGGGCTCGAGACACCATATATTTT. This sequence encodes CASSSWARDTIYF.

J is TRBJ2-6 and V is TRBV24-1, with 9 bases fitting TRBD1. Germline V lookup: CDR1 KGHDR, CDR2 SFDVKD. Trimming removed 7 bases from V and 1 base from J; junction bases left unmatched: 10. The CDR3 has 18 amino acids. The CDR3: CATSPGQGSQSGANVLTF. CDR3 sequence (DNA): TGTGCCACCAGCCCCGGACAGGGGTCCCAATCTGGGGCCAACGTCCTGACTTTC.

The V call is TRBV25-1, the J call TRBJ1-2, with a weak D call TRBD1 (5 bases). This CDR3 contains 14 residues. Germline-derived CDR1 and CDR2 are MGHDK and SYGVNS. V lost 5 bases and J 7 bases, leaving 17 bases between the germline ends. CDR3 sequence (DNA): TGTGCCAGCAGTTACCGGGAGGGGTATGGTGGCTACACCTTC. This sequence encodes CASSYREGYGGYTF.

The rearrangement uses TRBV4-3 and TRBJ1-5, with D uncertain. The germline CDR1 and CDR2 sequences are LGHNA and YSLEER. This CDR3 is built from 16 residues. V was cut by 0 bases and J by 1 base, with 10 bases left in between. This chain's CDR3 is CASSQDTGVSNQPQHF. The CDR3 DNA reads TGCGCCAGCAGCCAAGATACCGGGGTAAGCAATCAGCCCCAGCATTTT.

The chain's CDR3 is CASSNRQPSYEQYF. As DNA, the CDR3 is TGCGCCAGCAGTAATCGGCAGCCGTCCTACGAGCAGTACTTC. The chain carries TRBV5-1 and TRBJ2-7, with D unclear. Looked up from germline, CDR1 is SGHRS and CDR2 is YFSETQ. The length of the CDR3 is 14 residues. Trimming removed 5 bases from V and 1 base from J, with 13 bases in between.

This sequence joins TRBV20-1 and TRBJ1-1; D uncertain. There are 11 residues in the CDR3. Trimming removed 5 bases from V and 5 bases from J, with 9 bases in between. CDR1 DFQATT and CDR2 SNEGSKA come from the germline V gene (reference sequence). As DNA, the CDR3 is TGCAGTGCTGAGGATGGGACTGAAGCTTTCTTT. It specifies CSAEDGTEAFF.

J is TRBJ2-7 and V is TRBV2; TRBD2 is a possible D gene (7 bases). V lost 8 bases to trimming and J lost 7 bases, with 24 bases between them. The germline V gene encodes CDR1 SNHLY and CDR2 FYNNEI. CDR3 size: 15 residues. The CDR3 region is CASLPGGGSLREQYF. Here the CDR3 DNA reads TGTGCCAGCCTCCCGGGGGGCGGGAGTTTGAGGGAGCAGTACTTC.

V and J are TRBV28 and TRBJ1-6, with TRBD1 identical over 8 bases. In germline, CDR1 is MDHEN, CDR2 SYDVKM. CDR3 length: 15 amino acids. V lost 5 bases and J lost 14; bases outside the gene matches: 14. CDR3 loop: CASSPRDRFVKALHF. DNA of the CDR3: TGTGCCAGCAGTCCCCGGGACAGGTTTGTTAAGGCCCTCCACTTT. The variable domain in full, completed from reference TRBV28 and TRBJ1-6, reads DVKVTQSSRYLVKRTGEKVFLECVQDMDHENMFWYRQDPGLGLRLIYFSYDVKMKEKGDIPEGYSVSREKKERFSLILESASTNQTSMYLCASSPRDRFVKALHFGNGTRLTVT.

This chain links TRBV7-8 with TRBJ1-5; D uncertain. V was trimmed by 0 bases and J by 5 bases, leaving 11 bases between them. Germline lookup yields CDR1 SGHVS and CDR2 FQNEAQ. CDR3 size: 15 residues. This CDR3 reads CASSLAWRTDQPQHF. The CDR3 region has the DNA TGTGCCAGCAGCTTAGCATGGAGGACGGATCAGCCCCAGCATTTT. Variable domain in full (rest from reference TRBV7-8 and TRBJ1-5): GAGVSQSPRYKVAKRGQDVALRCDPISGHVSLFWYQQALGQGPEFLTYFQNEAQLDKSGLPSDRFFAERPEGSVSTLKIQRTQQEDSAVYLCASSLAWRTDQPQHFGDGTRLSIL.

This clone occurred a few times. CDR3 in DNA: TGTGCCAGCAGCTTAGACTACGCGATCCAAGAGACCCAGTACTTC. Amino acids: CASSLDYAIQETQYF. The chain links TRBV7-9 to TRBJ2-5; D call uncertain. CDR1 is SEHNR, CDR2 FQNEAQ, per germline (reference sequence). The ends were cut back, 1 base at V and 1 base at J, with 10 bases in the middle. The CDR3 spans 15 residues.

The chain recombines TRBV6-5 with TRBJ1-1; the D is unclear. V gave up 7 bases and J gave up 14 bases, with 20 bases separating them. The CDR3 runs 12 residues. Germline V gene lookup returns CDR1 MNHEY and CDR2 SVGAGI. The DNA for the CDR3 is TGTGCCAGCACTTTGGATTGGATTGTATCATTCTTT. Translating gives CASTLDWIVSFF.

This clone appeared a single time. The chain has TRBV7-9 and TRBJ1-2, with 9 bases aligning to TRBD1. The trim removed 1 base at V and 4 bases at J, leaving 4 bases unmatched. This CDR3 has 15 residues. The germline gives CDR1 SEHNR, CDR2 FQNEAQ (reference sequence). The CDR3 bases are TGTGCCAGCAGCTTAGTAACAGGGGGCCTCTATGGCTACACCTTC. Protein product: CASSLVTGGLYGYTF.

The chain employs TRBV19 and TRBJ2-1, with 10 bases aligning to TRBD2. The length of the CDR3 is 15 residues. Germline trimming cut 3 bases from V and 6 bases from J; bases unmatched to any gene: 5. Germline CDR1 LNHDA, CDR2 SQIVND (reference sequence). The CDR3 sequence is CASSIMTSGLNEQFF. CDR3 coding DNA: TGTGCCAGTAGTATCATGACTAGCGGGCTCAATGAGCAGTTCTTC.

The CDR3 DNA reads TGCGCCAGCAGCCAAGTCCTGACAGGGGATTCACCCCTCCACTTT. Translation: CASSQVLTGDSPLHF. The chain carries TRBV4-3 and TRBJ1-6; 8 bases line up with TRBD1. The V gene's germline CDR1 is LGHNA and CDR2 YSLEER. J gave up 8 bases and V 1 base, and 4 bases lay outside the gene matches. This CDR3 has 15 amino acids.